This T cell receptor beta chain was sequenced for a study of T-cell reconstitution after alpha-beta-depleted transplantation in children. This clonotype was observed a handful of times. It was with unique molecular identifiers that the TCRbeta library was prepared. In TCRdb, the PCR reads were re-called with MiXCR into one record per CDR3 protein. The sample carries almost 400,000 distinct CDR3 sequences, roughly 20% recorded once. Sequenced here: PBMCs from the stem cell graft donor, sampled from the stem cell graft. This TCR was sampled from a human donor who donated a stem cell graft to a child with acute myeloid leukemia.

The CDR3 sequence is CASQVGVGYEQFF. CDR3 bases: TGTGCCAGCCAAGTGGGAGTAGGCTATGAGCAGTTCTTC. V gene TRBV9 combines with J gene TRBJ2-1; D may be TRBD2 (5 bases). CDR1 is SGDLS, CDR2 YYNGEE, per germline. The CDR3 is made up of 13 amino acids. V was pared by 7 bases and J by 8 bases, with 16 bases between.